Shown below are 26 T cell receptor beta chains from a single sample sequenced in a study of CD4 and CD8 cells across lung adenocarcinoma regions. In TCRdb, the PCR reads were re-called with MiXCR into one record per CDR3 protein. The sample comprises about 20,000 distinct CDR3 sequences, around half of which are singletons, and 27% rests with the top ten. The material sequenced was CD8+ T cells from the center of a lung tumor. Every receptor here comes from a female donor with lung adenocarcinoma. The CD4 and CD8 labels of this study may be unreliable.

In this sample, this clonotype turned up a few times. The final CDR3 position lacks the conserved phenylalanine or tryptophan, pointing to a likely read error. The limits of the CDR3 on the DNA are not certain, so only TCRdb's listed CDR3 is given. The V call is TRBV25-1, the J call TRBJ2-6. Germline V CDR1 and CDR2: MGHDK, SYGVNS. The CDR3 sequence runs 13 residues, both termini included. The CDR3 reads CASRGDGANVQTV.

The chain has TRBV6-1 and TRBJ2-4, with D perhaps TRBD2 (6 bases). The length of the CDR3 is 15 residues. Germline loops: CDR1 MNHNS, CDR2 SASEGT. Trimming shortened V by 11 bases and J by 13 bases, and 30 bases separated the two germline ends. The CDR3 nucleotides read TGTGCCGGCGGGGTCGGTAGCCGTACCCAAAACACCCAGTACTTC. Protein product: CAGGVGSRTQNTQYF.

There are a few counts of this clonotype. The chain combines TRBV4-1 with TRBJ2-3; 12 bases are shared with TRBD2. This CDR3 region has 16 residues. CDR1 is MGHRA, CDR2 YSYEKL, per germline. With 4 bases clipped from V and 5 bases from J, the junction kept 7 bases outside the gene matches. In DNA, the CDR3 is TGCGCCAGCAGCCGTGAACCGGGACTAGCGGGAGATACGCAGTATTTT. Its translation: CASSREPGLAGDTQYF.

The V call is TRBV6-5, the J call TRBJ2-5; D is unresolved. This CDR3 is built from 13 residues. Germline V gives CDR1 MNHEY, CDR2 SVGAGI. V was trimmed by 2 bases and J by 9 bases, leaving 13 bases between them. The CDR3 coding sequence is TGTGCCAGCAGTTACAGTTCAGGTTTGGCCCAGTACTTC. Protein: CASSYSSGLAQYF.

V and J are TRBV27 and TRBJ2-4; either TRBD1 or TRBD2 may fit D (5 bases each). The DNA end lines up better with TRBJ2-3; the J call may be wrong. The germline V gene encodes CDR1 MNHEY and CDR2 SMNVEV (reference sequence). This CDR3 has 15 amino acids. In nucleotides, the CDR3 is TGTGCCAGCAGTTTGGGGGTCAGAGACCCAGACATGCAGTATTTT. It translates to CASSLGVRDPDMQYF.

The rearrangement joins TRBV27 to TRBJ1-5; unclear D gene. V dropped 8 bases and J dropped 6 bases, with 11 bases sitting between them. CDR3 length equals 12 residues. Germline V CDR1 and CDR2: MNHEY, SMNVEV (reference sequence). The chain's CDR3 is CASGVLGQPQHF. CDR3 DNA: TGTGCCAGCGGGGTTTTGGGTCAGCCCCAGCATTTT.

This chain connects TRBV20-1 to TRBJ2-1; D remains ambiguous. The CDR3 covers 14 residues. Germline CDR1 is DFQATT and CDR2 is SNEGSKA (reference sequence). V shed 4 bases and J shed 13 bases, with 23 bases lying between them. CDR3 sequence reads: CSAIRPGVQETQFF. DNA for the CDR3: TGCAGTGCTATACGGCCCGGTGTCCAAGAGACCCAGTTCTTC.

This clonotype turned up a few times. This chain joins TRBV6-4 and TRBJ2-3, with 10 bases lining up with TRBD2. V shed 5 bases and J 1 base; nucleotides not matched to a gene: 15. Per the germline V gene, CDR1 is MRHNA and CDR2 is SNTAGT. This CDR3 contains 19 residues. The CDR3 region has the DNA TGTGCCAGCAGTCTCACGGCGGCTAGCGGGGGATCGGGCACAGATACGCAGTATTTT. Protein: CASSLTAASGGSGTDTQYF.

This clonotype was picked up a small number of times. The chain employs TRBV6-1 and TRBJ2-1; tentatively, D is TRBD1 or TRBD2 (5 bases each). The germline V gene has CDR1 MNHNS and CDR2 SASEGT. CDR3 length: 15 amino acids. Trimming took 6 bases from V and 6 from J, leaving 18 bases between them. CDR3 sequence (DNA): TGTGCCAGCAGGGGACGGGGTGGAAGGGTCAATGAGCAGTTCTTC. It translates to CASRGRGGRVNEQFF.

The chain links TRBV10-2 to TRBJ2-5; possible D gene TRBD2, 7 bases. The germline CDR1 and CDR2 sequences are WSHSY and SAAADI. The CDR3 loop spans 13 amino acids. Trimming removed 8 bases from V and 5 bases from J, with 15 bases in between. The CDR3 loop is CASSAQGGETQYF. The CDR3 bases are TGCGCCAGCTCCGCACAGGGAGGGGAGACCCAGTACTTC.

The chain couples TRBV6-1 to TRBJ2-1; TRBD1 is a possible D gene (6 bases). The J call may not be correct, given that the DNA end is closer to TRBJ2-7. CDR3 length: 15 residues. In germline, CDR1 is MNHNS, CDR2 SASEGT. CDR3 sequence (DNA): TGTGCCAGCAGGGGGGCAGGCAGCCGTTCCTACGAGCAGTACTTC. This gives the protein CASRGAGSRSYEQYF.

Regarding this clonotype: A junction end diverges from the germline sequence, so it may reflect a read error. This chain connects TRBV27 to TRBJ2-4; D possibly matches TRBD1 or TRBD2 (5 bases each). The CDR3 is 16 amino acids. The germline gives CDR1 MNHEY, CDR2 SMNVEV (reference sequence). The CDR3 bases are TGTGCGAGCAGTGTAACGGGGCACGGAGGCAAAAACATTCAGTACTTC. It is translated as CASSVTGHGGKNIQYF.

The chain carries TRBV27 and TRBJ2-2; D call uncertain. The CDR3 is 13 amino acids. The germline V gene encodes CDR1 MNHEY and CDR2 SMNVEV (reference sequence). Trimming left V 5 bases short and J 4 bases short, with 8 bases between. CDR3 region: CASSAHSTGELFF. The CDR3 DNA sequence: TGTGCCAGCAGTGCGCATTCCACCGGGGAGCTGTTTTTT.

This clonotype was detected only a few times. This chain links TRBV9 with TRBJ2-3, with TRBD1 identical over 9 bases. V was clipped by 6 bases and J by 3 bases; unmatched bases: 5. Germline V CDR1 and CDR2: SGDLS, YYNGEE. The CDR3 contains 14 residues. The CDR3 sequence is CASNPGQGTDTQYF. Written as DNA, the CDR3 is TGTGCCAGCAATCCCGGACAGGGGACAGATACGCAGTATTTT.

Only a few counts were recorded for this clonotype. The chain is built from TRBV27 and TRBJ2-3; D is undetermined. V lost 11 bases and J lost 4, with 10 bases in between. The germline gives CDR1 MNHEY, CDR2 SMNVEV (reference sequence). This CDR3 is built from 11 residues. The CDR3 loop is CAGGDPDTQYF. CDR3 sequence (DNA): TGTGCCGGCGGTGACCCAGATACGCAGTATTTT.

This clonotype came up many times. This chain joins TRBV6-1 and TRBJ1-1; D uncertain. In germline, CDR1 is MNHNS, CDR2 SASEGT. This CDR3 region has 14 residues. Trimming stripped 6 bases from V and 1 base from J, with 12 bases between. The CDR3 sequence is CASRDINTNTEAFF. CDR3 bases: TGTGCCAGCAGGGATATAAACACGAACACTGAAGCTTTCTTT.

The V call is TRBV9, the J call TRBJ2-5, with a tentative D call TRBD2 (5 bases). This CDR3 is built from 15 residues. The V and J ends lost 0 bases and 5 bases respectively, with 14 bases between them. CDR1 is SGDLS, CDR2 YYNGEE, per germline. CDR3 sequence reads: CASSVVGSGSETQYF. The CDR3 coding sequence is TGTGCCAGCAGCGTAGTGGGGTCGGGGTCTGAGACCCAGTACTTC.

The chain uses TRBV10-1 and TRBJ2-4; the match to TRBD2 covers 10 bases. The V and J ends lost 4 bases and 12 bases, in that order; junction bases with no gene match: 30. The CDR3 consists of 21 residues. Germline lookup yields CDR1 WNHNN and CDR2 SYGVQD (reference sequence). The CDR3 bases are TGCGCCAGCAGTGGGGATTTGGTGGCGGGGAGCGGGGGGGGTGGCAAAGAGACTCAGTACTTC. It yields the protein CASSGDLVAGSGGGGKETQYF.

This clonotype is categorized as medium-sized. The chain links TRBV27 to TRBJ2-1; 10 bases match TRBD1. The J call could be wrong; TRBJ2-7 is a better fit for the DNA end. From germline, CDR1 is MNHEY and CDR2 SMNVEV (reference sequence). This CDR3 has 15 residues. CDR3 sequence (DNA): TGTGCCAGCAGTCGCGGGACAGGGGATACCTACGAGCAGTACTTC. Translation gives CASSRGTGDTYEQYF.

The DNA for the CDR3 is TGTGCCTGGGCCCCCTATCCGGGGGAAAAACTGTTTTTT. Its translation is CAWAPYPGEKLFF. The V and J genes are TRBV30 and TRBJ1-4; D is undetermined. With 5 bases removed from V and 8 bases from J, the gap between germline ends came to 15 bases. Germline CDR1 reads GTSNPN; CDR2 reads SVGIG (reference sequence). CDR3 length: 13 amino acids.

This clonotype was counted between two and nine times. V and J are TRBV6-1 and TRBJ1-6, with 8 bases lining up with TRBD1. The germline gives CDR1 MNHNS, CDR2 SASEGT. The CDR3 loop spans 12 amino acids. V was pared by 6 bases and J by 15 bases, with 7 bases of the junction left unmatched. This CDR3 reads CASRGQASHLHF. The DNA of the CDR3 is TGTGCCAGCAGGGGACAGGCATCTCACCTCCACTTT.

As regards this clonotype: A read error may account for a junction end that differs from germline. The chain joins TRBV4-2 to TRBJ2-2; possible D gene TRBD1, 6 bases. CDR1 is LGHNA, CDR2 YNFKEQ, per germline. This CDR3 spans 16 amino acids. CDR3 sequence reads: CASSQDPQGLTGELYF. As DNA, the CDR3 is TGTGCCAGCAGCCAAGATCCACAGGGTCTAACCGGGGAGCTGTACTTC.

This clonotype was counted many times. Here the CDR3 DNA reads TGTGCCAGCAGCTTAGCGCCGCCCTCCTACAATGAGCAGTTCTTC. This translates into CASSLAPPSYNEQFF. The chain joins TRBV6-5 to TRBJ2-1; TRBD2 is a possible D gene (5 bases). The germline V and J ends were trimmed by 6 bases and 0 bases, with 12 bases remaining between them. The CDR3 totals 15 residues. CDR1 and CDR2 from the germline V gene are MNHEY and SVGAGI.

To note about this clonotype: Germline is not matched at one junction end, which may reflect a read error. The CDR3 protein is CASTETGTTYEQYF. The CDR3 bases are TGCGCCAGCACTGAGACAGGGACAACCTACGAGCAGTACTTC. This chain links TRBV10-2 with TRBJ2-1; the match to TRBD1 covers 7 bases. The J call is doubtful: the DNA matches TRBJ2-7 better. The germline V gene encodes CDR1 WSHSY and CDR2 SAAADI. This CDR3 comprises 14 residues.

This clonotype was recorded a few times. The junction departs from the called germline gene at one end, perhaps through a read error. The V gene is TRBV27, the J gene TRBJ2-3; D is possibly TRBD1 (5 bases). The CDR3 spans 11 residues. Germline CDR1 and CDR2: MNHEY and SMNVEV (reference sequence). CDR3 nucleotides: TGTGGGGGCCGTCCCCAAGATACGCAGTACTTT. Translated, it gives CGGRPQDTQYF.

This clonotype qualifies as medium-sized. In nucleotides, the CDR3 is TGTGCCAGCAGTTCCGGGACTAGCGGAGTGGGGGAGACCCAGTACTTC. Translating gives CASSSGTSGVGETQYF. The V and J genes are TRBV27 and TRBJ2-5, with TRBD2 matching 11 bases. The CDR3 consists of 16 residues. Germline V gives CDR1 MNHEY, CDR2 SMNVEV (reference sequence). The ends lost 4 bases at V and 5 bases at J; junction bases unmatched: 9.